This entry lists 19 T cell receptor beta chains sequenced from one sample in a study of cytomegalovirus exposure and HLA in healthy donors (dated by TCRdb to the late 2010s). The library relied on the immunoSEQ multiplex PCR assay. For the multiplex PCR, a mixture combining 60 forward primers for TCR Vbeta segments and 13 reverse primers for TCR Jbeta segments was used. TCRdb retrieved this table from immuneACCESS and kept in-frame rearrangements only. Not all clones are present; in checked studies, unresolved V genes account for under half, and no reason is known for the remainder. Across this sample there are fewer than 110,000 clones, with roughly 74% seen only once. Around 1.9% of the sample is held by the ten biggest clonotypes. The material sequenced was PBMCs. All receptors come from a woman aged 35 to 49 in good health and CMV-seronegative.

The chain employs TRBV19 and TRBJ2-2, with 9 bases lining up with TRBD1. J gave up 4 bases and V 6 bases, and 9 bases lay outside the gene matches. The CDR3 runs 16 residues. The germline V gene encodes CDR1 LNHDA and CDR2 SQIVND (reference sequence). The CDR3 DNA reads as TGTGCCAGTAGCCAATTACAGGGGGCGGGCACCGGGGAGCTGTTTTTT. Encoded protein: CASSQLQGAGTGELFF.

V usage is TRBV7-2 and J usage is TRBJ1-2; no clear D. V was trimmed by 2 bases and J by 1 base, leaving 11 bases between them. Germline V CDR1 and CDR2: SGHTA, FQGNSA. The CDR3 has 15 residues. In nucleotides, the CDR3 is TGTGCCAGCAGCTTAAGGTCAGACTTTAACTATGGCTACACCTTC. It codes for CASSLRSDFNYGYTF.

This chain links TRBV7-9 with TRBJ2-1; 13 bases line up with TRBD2. Germline V gene data show CDR1 as SEHNR and CDR2 as FQNEAQ (reference sequence). The CDR3 contains 18 residues. Trimming cost V 2 bases and J 7 bases; bases outside gene matches: 11. Here the CDR3 DNA reads TGTGCCAGCAGCTTAAAACTCACTAGCGGGAGGGTCGGGAATGAGCAGTTCTTC. Residues: CASSLKLTSGRVGNEQFF. The full variable domain, in which reference TRBV7-9 and TRBJ2-1 provide the parts outside the CDR3, is DTGVSQNPRHKITKRGQNVTFRCDPISEHNRLYWYRQTLGQGPEFLTYFQNEAQLEKSRLLSDRFSAERPKGSFSTLEIQRTEQGDSAMYLCASSLKLTSGRVGNEQFFGPGTRLTVL.

The chain recombines TRBV7-9 with TRBJ2-7, with 10 bases fitting TRBD1. V was pared by 5 bases and J by 3 bases, with 10 bases of the junction left unmatched. The CDR3 is made up of 16 amino acids. The germline V gene encodes CDR1 SEHNR and CDR2 FQNEAQ (reference sequence). The CDR3 nucleotides read TGTGCCAGCAGCCCCACCACCGACAGGGGGCTCTACGAGCAGTACTTC. Translation gives CASSPTTDRGLYEQYF.

V gene TRBV7-3 combines with J gene TRBJ2-2; TRBD1 is a possible D gene (6 bases). V lost 4 bases and J 2 bases, leaving 17 bases between the germline ends. The germline V gene has CDR1 SGHTA and CDR2 FQGTGA. The CDR3 sequence is 17 residues long. CDR3 coding DNA: TGTGCCAGCAGCTCAAACTTTGGGACACTTAACACCGGGGAGCTGTTTTTT. It is translated as CASSSNFGTLNTGELFF.

The gene calls are TRBV19 and TRBJ2-5, with D maybe TRBD2 (5 bases). Germline assignment: CDR1 LNHDA and CDR2 SQIVND (reference sequence). V was cut by 8 bases and J by 8 bases, with 15 bases left in between. The CDR3 covers 12 residues. The CDR3 loop reads CASGDAGSTQYF. The CDR3 DNA follows: TGTGCCAGTGGCGATGCGGGTTCAACCCAGTACTTC.

The rearrangement joins TRBV28 to TRBJ1-5; tentatively, D is TRBD1 (6 bases). V lost 1 base and J 6 bases, leaving 10 bases between the germline ends. From germline, CDR1 is MDHEN and CDR2 SYDVKM. The CDR3 runs to 14 residues. Written as DNA, the CDR3 is TGTGCCAGCAGTTTATTACAGGGCGCTCAGCCCCAGCATTTT. Protein sequence: CASSLLQGAQPQHF.

The V and J genes are TRBV7-9 and TRBJ2-1; possibly TRBD1 for D (6 bases). This CDR3 contains 14 residues. Germline CDR1 reads SEHNR; CDR2 reads FQNEAQ (reference sequence). V was cut by 4 bases and J by 8 bases, with 15 bases left in between. The CDR3 coding sequence is TGTGCCAGCAGCTCGCAGGGGAGTTGGGATGAGCAGTTCTTC. Its translation: CASSSQGSWDEQFF.

Points on this clone: No DNA is shown, since the ends of the CDR3 on it are uncertain; the CDR3 is the one TCRdb lists. The chain employs TRBV12-2 and TRBJ1-2; whether TRBD1, the table's D call, matches the DNA was not checked. TRBV12-2 is a pseudogene locus. The CDR3 length equals 16 residues, ends included. CDR3: CASRLVGTGSNYGYTF.

This clone was seen more than once but under ten times. The V gene is TRBV29-1, the J gene TRBJ2-1, with 9 nucleotides matching TRBD1. Per the germline V gene, CDR1 is SQVTM and CDR2 is ANQGSEA. The CDR3 spans 14 residues. V shed 7 bases, J shed 4 bases, and the junction held 8 bases outside the gene matches. Written as DNA, the CDR3 is TGCAGCGCCGTCAGACAGGGGGAATACAATGAGCAGTTCTTC. Protein: CSAVRQGEYNEQFF.

The chain links TRBV19 to TRBJ2-2; TRBD1 matches 10 bases. CDR3 length: 14 amino acids. V was clipped by 7 bases and J by 4 bases; unmatched bases: 3. In germline, CDR1 is LNHDA, CDR2 SQIVND (reference sequence). The CDR3 spells CASKGQGTTGELFF. Written as DNA, the CDR3 is TGTGCCAGTAAGGGACAGGGGACCACCGGGGAGCTGTTTTTT.

The J gene is TRBJ1-6, the V gene TRBV5-1; D is undetermined. The CDR3 runs 17 residues. From germline, CDR1 is SGHRS and CDR2 YFSETQ. V dropped 0 bases and J dropped 5 bases, with 15 bases sitting between them. Here the CDR3 DNA reads TGCGCCAGCAGCTTGGTGGTGTATCCGGAGGATAATTCACCCCTCCACTTT. It codes for CASSLVVYPEDNSPLHF.

The rearrangement joins TRBV19 to TRBJ1-2, with 9 bases fitting TRBD1. Germline V lookup: CDR1 LNHDA, CDR2 SQIVND (reference sequence). CDR3 length: 14 residues. V was pared by 4 bases and J by 8 bases, with 8 bases of the junction left unmatched. The CDR3 loop is CASSTDRGFGGYTF. DNA of the CDR3: TGTGCCAGTAGTACCGACAGGGGGTTTGGCGGCTACACCTTC.

The chain joins TRBV19 to TRBJ2-3; D ambiguous. The V and J ends lost 5 bases and 2 bases respectively, with 5 bases between them. Per germline, CDR1 LNHDA and CDR2 SQIVND (reference sequence). The CDR3 is 12 amino acids. The CDR3: CASSPHTDTQYF. CDR3 nucleotide sequence: TGTGCCAGTAGTCCCCACACAGATACGCAGTATTTT.

The genes are TRBV7-2 and TRBJ2-7; 7 bases map to TRBD2. With 5 bases clipped from V and 0 bases from J, the junction kept 7 bases outside the gene matches. The germline CDR1 and CDR2 sequences are SGHTA and FQGNSA. This CDR3 is built from 15 residues. CDR3 DNA: TGTGCCAGCAGCCCCCGACTAGCAGTCTCCTACGAGCAGTACTTC. This translates into CASSPRLAVSYEQYF.

V usage is TRBV7-2 and J usage is TRBJ2-5, with 8 bases aligning to TRBD2. The V and J ends lost 5 bases and 3 bases, in that order; junction bases with no gene match: 8. The CDR3 consists of 15 residues. The germline CDR1 and CDR2 sequences are SGHTA and FQGNSA. CDR3 protein: CASSRSGTREETQYF. CDR3 coding DNA: TGTGCCAGCAGCAGATCCGGGACTAGGGAAGAGACCCAGTACTTC.

The chain joins TRBV21-1 to TRBJ2-3; TRBD1, the D gene given by the table, was not confirmed from the DNA. TRBV21-1 is labeled a pseudogene. The CDR3 is 18 amino acids. The CDR3 DNA reads as TGTGCCAGCAGCAAAAGAAGTACGGACAGGGGCTGGACAGATACGCAGTATTTT. It translates to CASSKRSTDRGWTDTQYF.

This clone has a handful of counts. The chain joins TRBV7-2 to TRBJ2-3; TRBD2 agrees at 7 bases. The germline V gene encodes CDR1 SGHTA and CDR2 FQGNSA. Germline trimming cut 1 base from V and 1 base from J; bases unmatched to any gene: 11. The CDR3 sequence is 18 residues long. CDR3 amino acids: CASSLGVAGVGGTDTQYF. CDR3 nucleotides: TGTGCCAGCAGCTTAGGAGTTGCGGGAGTGGGGGGCACAGATACGCAGTATTTT.

The CDR3 nucleotides read TGTGCCAGCAGCTGGCTAGCGGAGGGGACCCAGTACTTC. As protein: CASSWLAEGTQYF. The chain carries TRBV27 and TRBJ2-5; 7 bases map to TRBD2. The trim removed 6 bases at V and 7 bases at J, leaving 8 bases unmatched. Germline values: CDR1 MNHEY, CDR2 SMNVEV (reference sequence). This CDR3 has 13 residues.